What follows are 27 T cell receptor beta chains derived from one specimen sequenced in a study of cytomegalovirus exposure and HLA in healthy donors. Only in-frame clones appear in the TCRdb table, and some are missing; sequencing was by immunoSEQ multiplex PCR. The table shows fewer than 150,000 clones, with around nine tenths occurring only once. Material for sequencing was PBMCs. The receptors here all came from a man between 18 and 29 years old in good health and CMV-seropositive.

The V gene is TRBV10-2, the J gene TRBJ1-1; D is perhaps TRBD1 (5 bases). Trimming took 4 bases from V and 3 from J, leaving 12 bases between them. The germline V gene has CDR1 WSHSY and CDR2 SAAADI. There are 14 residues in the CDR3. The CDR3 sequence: CASSGGREDTEAFF. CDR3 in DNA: TGCGCCAGCAGTGGGGGCAGGGAGGACACTGAAGCTTTCTTT.

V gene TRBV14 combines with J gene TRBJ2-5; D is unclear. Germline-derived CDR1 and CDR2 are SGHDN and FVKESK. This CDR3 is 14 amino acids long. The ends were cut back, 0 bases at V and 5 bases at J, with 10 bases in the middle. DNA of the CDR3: TGTGCCAGCAGCCAAGACGGGTGGCGGGAGACCCAGTACTTC. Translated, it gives CASSQDGWRETQYF.

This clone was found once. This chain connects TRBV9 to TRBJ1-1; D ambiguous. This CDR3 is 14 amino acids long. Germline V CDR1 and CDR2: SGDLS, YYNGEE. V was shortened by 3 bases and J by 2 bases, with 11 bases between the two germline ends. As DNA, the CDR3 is TGTGCCAGCAGCGGACGGGAATACAACACTGAAGCTTTCTTT. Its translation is CASSGREYNTEAFF.

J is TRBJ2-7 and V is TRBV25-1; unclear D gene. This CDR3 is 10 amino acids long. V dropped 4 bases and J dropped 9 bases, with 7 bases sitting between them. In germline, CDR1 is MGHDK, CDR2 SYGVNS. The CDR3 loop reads CASSGRGQYF. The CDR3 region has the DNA TGTGCCAGCAGTGGCAGAGGGCAGTACTTC.

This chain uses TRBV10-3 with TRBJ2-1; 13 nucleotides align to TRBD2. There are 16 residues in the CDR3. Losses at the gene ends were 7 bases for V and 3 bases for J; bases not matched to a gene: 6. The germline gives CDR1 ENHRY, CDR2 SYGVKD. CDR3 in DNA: TGTGCCATCAAAACTAGCGGGAGGGCCTTCTACAATGAGCAGTTCTTC. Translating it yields CAIKTSGRAFYNEQFF.

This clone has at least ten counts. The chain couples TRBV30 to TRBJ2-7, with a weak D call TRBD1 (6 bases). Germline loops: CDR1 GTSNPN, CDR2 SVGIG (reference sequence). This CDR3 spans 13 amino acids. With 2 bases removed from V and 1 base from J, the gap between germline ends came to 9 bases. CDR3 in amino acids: CAWSKTGSYEQYF. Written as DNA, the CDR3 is TGTGCCTGGAGTAAGACAGGATCCTACGAGCAGTACTTC. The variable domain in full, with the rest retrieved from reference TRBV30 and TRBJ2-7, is SQTIHQWPATLVQPVGSPLSLECTVEGTSNPNLYWYRQAAGRGLQLLFYSVGIGQISSEVPQNLSASRPQDRQFILSSKKLLLSDSGFYLCAWSKTGSYEQYFGPGTRLTVT.

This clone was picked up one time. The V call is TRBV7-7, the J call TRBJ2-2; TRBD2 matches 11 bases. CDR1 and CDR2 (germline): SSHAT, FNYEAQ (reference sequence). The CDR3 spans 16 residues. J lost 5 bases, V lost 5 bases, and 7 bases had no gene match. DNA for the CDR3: TGTGCCAGCAGCGCCACTAGCGGGGGAACGACCGGGGAGCTGTTTTTT. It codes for CASSATSGGTTGELFF.

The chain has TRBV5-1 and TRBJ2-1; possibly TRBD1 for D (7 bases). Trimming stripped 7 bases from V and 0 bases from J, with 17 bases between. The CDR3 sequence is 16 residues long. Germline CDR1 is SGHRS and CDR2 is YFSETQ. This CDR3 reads CASSRGGTDSYNEQFF. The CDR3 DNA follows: TGCGCCAGCTCCCGGGGCGGGACAGACTCCTACAATGAGCAGTTCTTC.

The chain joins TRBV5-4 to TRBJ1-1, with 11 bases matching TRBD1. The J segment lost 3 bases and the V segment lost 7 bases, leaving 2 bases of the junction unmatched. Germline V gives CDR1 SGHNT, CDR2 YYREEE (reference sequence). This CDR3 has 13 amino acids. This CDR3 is CASGDRGDTEAFF. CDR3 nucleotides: TGTGCCAGCGGGGACAGGGGGGACACTGAAGCTTTCTTT.

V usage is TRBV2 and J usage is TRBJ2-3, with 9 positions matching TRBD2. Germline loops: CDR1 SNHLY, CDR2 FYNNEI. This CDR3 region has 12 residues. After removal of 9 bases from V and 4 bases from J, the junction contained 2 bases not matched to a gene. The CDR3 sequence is CARGTSSDTQYF. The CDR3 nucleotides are TGTGCCAGGGGGACTAGCTCAGATACGCAGTATTTT. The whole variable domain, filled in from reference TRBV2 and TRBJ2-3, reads EPEVTQTPSHQVTQMGQEVILRCVPISNHLYFYWYRQILGQKVEFLVSFYNNEISEKSEIFDDQFSVERPDGSNFTLKIRSTKLEDSAMYFCARGTSSDTQYFGPGTRLTVL.

CDR3 in amino acids: CASSLRVMSSGANVLTF. The CDR3 DNA reads as TGTGCCAGCAGCCTCCGGGTCATGAGCTCTGGGGCCAACGTCCTGACTTTC. The V call is TRBV5-6, the J call TRBJ2-6; no firm D call. CDR3 size: 17 residues. Trimming shortened V by 4 bases and J by 0 bases, and 14 bases separated the two germline ends. The germline V gene encodes CDR1 SGHDT and CDR2 YYEEEE.

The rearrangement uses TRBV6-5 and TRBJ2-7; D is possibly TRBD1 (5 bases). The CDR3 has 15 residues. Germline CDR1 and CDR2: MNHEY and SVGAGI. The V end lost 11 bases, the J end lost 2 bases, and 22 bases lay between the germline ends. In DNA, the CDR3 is TGTGCCTTCTCCCCCCGGCCTGAGACAGCCTACGAGCAGTACTTC. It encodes CAFSPRPETAYEQYF.

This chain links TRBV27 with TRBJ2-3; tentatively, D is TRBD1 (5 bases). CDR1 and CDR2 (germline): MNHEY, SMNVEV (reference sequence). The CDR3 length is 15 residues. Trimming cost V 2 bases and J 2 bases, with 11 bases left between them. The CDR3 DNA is TGTGCCAGCAGTTTAGGACAAGCCAACACAGATACGCAGTATTTT. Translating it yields CASSLGQANTDTQYF.

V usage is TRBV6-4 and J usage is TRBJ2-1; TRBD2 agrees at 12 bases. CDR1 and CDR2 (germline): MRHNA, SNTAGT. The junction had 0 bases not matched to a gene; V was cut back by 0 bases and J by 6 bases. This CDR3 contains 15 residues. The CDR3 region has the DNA TGTGCCAGCAGTGACTCGACTAGCGGGAGCAATGAGCAGTTCTTC. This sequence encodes CASSDSTSGSNEQFF.

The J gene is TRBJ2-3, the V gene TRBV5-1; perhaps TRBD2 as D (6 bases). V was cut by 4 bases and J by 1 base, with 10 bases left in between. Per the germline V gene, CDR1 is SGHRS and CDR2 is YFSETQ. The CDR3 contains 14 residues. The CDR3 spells CASSRESRTDTQYF. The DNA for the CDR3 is TGCGCCAGCAGCCGGGAGAGTCGCACAGATACGCAGTATTTT.

CDR3 residues: CASSARTHTSGSATDTQYF. The CDR3 DNA sequence: TGTGCCAGTAGTGCTCGAACCCACACTAGCGGGAGTGCGACAGATACGCAGTATTTT. The gene calls are TRBV19 and TRBJ2-3; TRBD2 agrees at 11 bases. The V gene end was trimmed by 5 bases and the J gene end by 3 bases; junction bases not matched to a gene: 16. The length of the CDR3 is 19 residues. CDR1 and CDR2 from the germline V gene are LNHDA and SQIVND (reference sequence).

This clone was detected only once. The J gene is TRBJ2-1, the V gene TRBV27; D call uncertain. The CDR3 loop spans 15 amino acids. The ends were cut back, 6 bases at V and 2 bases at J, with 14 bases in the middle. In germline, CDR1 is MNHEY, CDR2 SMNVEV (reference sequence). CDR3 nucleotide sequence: TGTGCCAGCAGCTCTTCCCCGGGTACCTACAATGAGCAGTTCTTC. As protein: CASSSSPGTYNEQFF.

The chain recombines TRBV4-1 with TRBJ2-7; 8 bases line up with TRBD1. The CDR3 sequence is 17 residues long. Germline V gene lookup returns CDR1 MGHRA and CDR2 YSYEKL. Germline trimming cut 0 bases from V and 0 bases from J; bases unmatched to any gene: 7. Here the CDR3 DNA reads TGCGCCAGCAGCCAAGATCTTTGGGACAGGAGCTCCTACGAGCAGTACTTC. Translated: CASSQDLWDRSSYEQYF.

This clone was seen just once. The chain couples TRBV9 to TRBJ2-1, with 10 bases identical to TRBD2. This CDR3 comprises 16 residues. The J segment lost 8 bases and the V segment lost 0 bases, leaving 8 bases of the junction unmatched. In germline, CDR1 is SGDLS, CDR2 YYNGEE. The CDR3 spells CASSVGSSGSFYEQFF. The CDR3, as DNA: TGTGCCAGCAGCGTAGGATCTAGCGGGAGTTTTTATGAGCAGTTCTTC. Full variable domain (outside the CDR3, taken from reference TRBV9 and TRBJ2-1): DSGVTQTPKHLITATGQRVTLRCSPRSGDLSVYWYQQSLDQGLQFLIQYYNGEERAKGNILERFSAQQFPDLHSELNLSSLELGDSALYFCASSVGSSGSFYEQFFGPGTRLTVL.

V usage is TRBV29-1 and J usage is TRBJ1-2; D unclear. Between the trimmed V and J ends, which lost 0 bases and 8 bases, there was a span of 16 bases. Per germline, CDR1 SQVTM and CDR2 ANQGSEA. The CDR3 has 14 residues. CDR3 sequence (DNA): TGCAGCGTTGAAGATCGGGGAACCCTTCGGGGCTACACCTTC. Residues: CSVEDRGTLRGYTF. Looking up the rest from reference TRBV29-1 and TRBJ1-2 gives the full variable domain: SAVISQKPSRDICQRGTSLTIQCQVDSQVTMMFWYRQQPGQSLTLIATANQGSEATYESGFVIDKFPISRPNLTFSTLTVSNMSPEDSSIYLCSVEDRGTLRGYTFGSGTRLTVV.

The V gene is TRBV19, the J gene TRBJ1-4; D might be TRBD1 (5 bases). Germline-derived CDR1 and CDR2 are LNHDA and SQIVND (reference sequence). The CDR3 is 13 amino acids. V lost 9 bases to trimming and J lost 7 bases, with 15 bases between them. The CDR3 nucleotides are TGTGCCAGCGCCAGGGTCGATGTTGAAAAACTGTTTTTT. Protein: CASARVDVEKLFF. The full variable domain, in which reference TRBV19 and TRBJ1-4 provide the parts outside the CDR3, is DGGITQSPKYLFRKEGQNVTLSCEQNLNHDAMYWYRQDPGQGLRLIYYSQIVNDFQKGDIAEGYSVSREKKESFPLTVTSAQKNPTAFYLCASARVDVEKLFFGSGTQLSVL.

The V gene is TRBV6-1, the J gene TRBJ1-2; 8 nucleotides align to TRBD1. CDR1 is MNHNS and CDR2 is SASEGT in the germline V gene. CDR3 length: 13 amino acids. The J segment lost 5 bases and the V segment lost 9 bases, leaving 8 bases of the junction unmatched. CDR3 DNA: TGTGCCAGTGGGGACAGGAGACTTTATGGCTACACCTTC. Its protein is CASGDRRLYGYTF.

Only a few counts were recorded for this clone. This chain's CDR3 is CASSLGTTHYEQYF. Here the CDR3 DNA reads TGTGCCAGCAGCTTGGGGACTACTCATTACGAGCAGTACTTC. J is TRBJ2-7 and V is TRBV13; the match to TRBD2 covers 7 bases. CDR3 length: 14 residues. Germline lookup yields CDR1 PRHDT and CDR2 FYEKMQ (reference sequence). The junction had 6 bases not matched to a gene; V was cut back by 3 bases and J by 4 bases.

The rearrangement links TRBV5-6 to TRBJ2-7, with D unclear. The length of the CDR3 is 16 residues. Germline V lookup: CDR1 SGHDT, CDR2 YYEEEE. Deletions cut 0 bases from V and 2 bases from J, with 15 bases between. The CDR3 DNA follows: TGTGCCAGCAGCTTGGATCCAGAACCTCCCCCCTACGAGCAGTACTTC. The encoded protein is CASSLDPEPPPYEQYF.

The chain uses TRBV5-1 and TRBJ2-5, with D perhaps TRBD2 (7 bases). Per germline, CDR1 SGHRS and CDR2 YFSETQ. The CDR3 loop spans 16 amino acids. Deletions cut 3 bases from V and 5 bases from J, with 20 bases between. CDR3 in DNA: TGCGCCAGCAGCTCCTCACGGGGGGCGCCTCAGGAGACCCAGTACTTC. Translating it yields CASSSSRGAPQETQYF.

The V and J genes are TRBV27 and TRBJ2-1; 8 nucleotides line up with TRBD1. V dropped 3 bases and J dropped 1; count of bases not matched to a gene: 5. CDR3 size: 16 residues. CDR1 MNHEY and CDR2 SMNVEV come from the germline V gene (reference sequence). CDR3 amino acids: CASSFRTGPSYNEQFF. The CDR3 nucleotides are TGTGCCAGCAGTTTCAGGACAGGGCCTTCCTACAATGAGCAGTTCTTC.

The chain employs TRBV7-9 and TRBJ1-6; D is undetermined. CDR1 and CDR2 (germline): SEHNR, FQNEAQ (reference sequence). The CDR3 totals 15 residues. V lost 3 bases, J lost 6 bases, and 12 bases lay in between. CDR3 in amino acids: CASSLAGRRNSPLHF. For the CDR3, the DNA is TGTGCCAGCAGCTTGGCCGGGAGACGTAATTCACCCCTCCACTTT.